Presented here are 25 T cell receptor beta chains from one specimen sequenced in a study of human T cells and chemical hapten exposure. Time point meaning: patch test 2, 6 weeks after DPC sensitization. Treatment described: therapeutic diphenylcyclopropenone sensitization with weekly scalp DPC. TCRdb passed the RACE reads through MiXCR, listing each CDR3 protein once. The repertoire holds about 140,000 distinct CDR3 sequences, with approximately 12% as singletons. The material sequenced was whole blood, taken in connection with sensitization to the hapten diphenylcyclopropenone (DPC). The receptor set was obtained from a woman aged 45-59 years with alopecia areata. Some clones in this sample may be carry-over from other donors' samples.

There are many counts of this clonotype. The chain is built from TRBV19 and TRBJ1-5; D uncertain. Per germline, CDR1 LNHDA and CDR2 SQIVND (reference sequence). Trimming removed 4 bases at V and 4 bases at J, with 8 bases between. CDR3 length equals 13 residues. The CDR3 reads CASSSRPNQPQHF. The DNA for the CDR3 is TGTGCCAGTAGTAGTAGACCTAATCAGCCCCAGCATTTT. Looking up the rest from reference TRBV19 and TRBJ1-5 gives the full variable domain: DGGITQSPKYLFRKEGQNVTLSCEQNLNHDAMYWYRQDPGQGLRLIYYSQIVNDFQKGDIAEGYSVSREKKESFPLTVTSAQKNPTAFYLCASSSRPNQPQHFGDGTRLSIL.

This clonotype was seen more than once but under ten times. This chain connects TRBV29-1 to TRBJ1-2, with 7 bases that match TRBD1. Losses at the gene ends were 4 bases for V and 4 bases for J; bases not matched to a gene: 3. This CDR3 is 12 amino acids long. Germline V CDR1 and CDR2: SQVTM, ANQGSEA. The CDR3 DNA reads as TGCAGCGTTGCGGGACAGACCTATGGCTACACCTTC. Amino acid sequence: CSVAGQTYGYTF.

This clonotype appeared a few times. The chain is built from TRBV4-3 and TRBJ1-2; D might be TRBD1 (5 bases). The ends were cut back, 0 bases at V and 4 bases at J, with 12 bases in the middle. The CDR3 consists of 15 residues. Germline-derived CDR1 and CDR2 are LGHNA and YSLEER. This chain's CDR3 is CASSQDQGRGYGYTF. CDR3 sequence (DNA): TGCGCCAGCAGCCAAGATCAGGGTCGGGGCTATGGCTACACCTTC.

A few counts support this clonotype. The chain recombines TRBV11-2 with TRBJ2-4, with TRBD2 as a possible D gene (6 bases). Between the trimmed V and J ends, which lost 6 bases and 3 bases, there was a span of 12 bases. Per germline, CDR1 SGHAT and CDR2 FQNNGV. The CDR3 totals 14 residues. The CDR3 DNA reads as TGTGCCAGCAGGACGGGGGACCTCAAAAACATTCAGTACTTC. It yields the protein CASRTGDLKNIQYF. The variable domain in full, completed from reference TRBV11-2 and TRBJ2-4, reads EAGVAQSPRYKIIEKRQSVAFWCNPISGHATLYWYQQILGQGPKLLIQFQNNGVVDDSQLPKDRFSAERLKGVDSTLKIQPAKLEDSAVYLCASRTGDLKNIQYFGAGTRLSVL.

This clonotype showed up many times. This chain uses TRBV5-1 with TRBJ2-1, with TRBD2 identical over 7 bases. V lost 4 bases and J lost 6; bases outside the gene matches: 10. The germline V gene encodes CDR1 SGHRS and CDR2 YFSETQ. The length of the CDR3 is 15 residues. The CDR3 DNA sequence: TGCGCCAGCAGCAAAGAGCGGGGTGAGAGCAATGAGCAGTTCTTC. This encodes CASSKERGESNEQFF.

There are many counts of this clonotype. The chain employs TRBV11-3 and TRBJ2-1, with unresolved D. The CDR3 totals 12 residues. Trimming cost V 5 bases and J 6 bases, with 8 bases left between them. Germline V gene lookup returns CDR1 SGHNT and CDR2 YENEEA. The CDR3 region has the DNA TGTGCCAGCAGCCGACGGTCCAATGAGCAGTTCTTC. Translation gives CASSRRSNEQFF.

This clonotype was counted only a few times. In DNA form, the CDR3 reads TGTGCCAGCAGCTTAAGCACAGGGGTTAATGAAAAACTGTTTTTT. Protein sequence: CASSLSTGVNEKLFF. The chain employs TRBV7-9 and TRBJ1-4; 7 nucleotides line up with TRBD1. The germline V gene encodes CDR1 SEHNR and CDR2 FQNEAQ (reference sequence). CDR3 length: 15 amino acids. Unmatched junction bases numbered 4, after V lost 2 bases and J lost 4 bases.

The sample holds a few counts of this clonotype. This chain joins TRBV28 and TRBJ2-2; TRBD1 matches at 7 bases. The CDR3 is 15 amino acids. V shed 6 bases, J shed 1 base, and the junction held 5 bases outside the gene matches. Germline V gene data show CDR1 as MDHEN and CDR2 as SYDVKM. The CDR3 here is CASSPGQLNTGELFF. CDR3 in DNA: TGTGCCAGCAGCCCGGGACAGCTGAACACCGGGGAGCTGTTTTTT.

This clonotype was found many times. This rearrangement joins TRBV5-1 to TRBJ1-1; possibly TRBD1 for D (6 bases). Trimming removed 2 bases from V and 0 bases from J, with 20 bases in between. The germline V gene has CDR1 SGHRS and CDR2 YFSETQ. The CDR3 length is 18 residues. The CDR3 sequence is CASSLEGGLGRVNTEAFF. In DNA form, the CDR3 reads TGCGCCAGCAGCTTAGAAGGGGGGCTTGGTCGGGTGAACACTGAAGCTTTCTTT.

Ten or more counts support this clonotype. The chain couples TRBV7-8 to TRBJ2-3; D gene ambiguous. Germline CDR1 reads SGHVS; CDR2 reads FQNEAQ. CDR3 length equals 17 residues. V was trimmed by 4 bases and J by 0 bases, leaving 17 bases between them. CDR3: CASSSIGLLDSTDTQYF. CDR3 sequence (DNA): TGTGCCAGCAGCTCGATCGGGCTTCTCGATAGCACAGATACGCAGTATTTT.

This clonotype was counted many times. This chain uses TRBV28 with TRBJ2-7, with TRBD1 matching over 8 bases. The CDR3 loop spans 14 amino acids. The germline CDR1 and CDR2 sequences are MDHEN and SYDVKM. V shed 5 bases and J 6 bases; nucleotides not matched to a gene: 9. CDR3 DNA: TGTGCCAGCAGTCCACGGACAGGGAAGGGCGAGCAGTACTTC. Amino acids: CASSPRTGKGEQYF.

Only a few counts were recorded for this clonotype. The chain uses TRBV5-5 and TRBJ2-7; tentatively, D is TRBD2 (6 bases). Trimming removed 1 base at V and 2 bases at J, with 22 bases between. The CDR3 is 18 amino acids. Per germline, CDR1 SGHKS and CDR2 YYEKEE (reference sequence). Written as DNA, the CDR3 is TGTGCCAGCAGCTTGCCCCCGCCCGGGACTGATTCAACCTACGAGCAGTACTTC. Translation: CASSLPPPGTDSTYEQYF.

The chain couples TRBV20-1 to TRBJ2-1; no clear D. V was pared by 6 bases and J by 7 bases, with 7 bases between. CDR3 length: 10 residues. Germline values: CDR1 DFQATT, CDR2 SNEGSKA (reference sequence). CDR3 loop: CSAHGNEQFF. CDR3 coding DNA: TGCAGTGCCCACGGGAATGAGCAGTTCTTC.

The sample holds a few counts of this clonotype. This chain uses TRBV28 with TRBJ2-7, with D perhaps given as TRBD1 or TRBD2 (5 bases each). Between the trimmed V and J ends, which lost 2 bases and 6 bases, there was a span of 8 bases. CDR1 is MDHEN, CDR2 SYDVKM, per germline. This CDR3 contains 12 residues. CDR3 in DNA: TGTGCCAGCAGTTTAGGGACGCGCGAGCAGTACTTC. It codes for CASSLGTREQYF.

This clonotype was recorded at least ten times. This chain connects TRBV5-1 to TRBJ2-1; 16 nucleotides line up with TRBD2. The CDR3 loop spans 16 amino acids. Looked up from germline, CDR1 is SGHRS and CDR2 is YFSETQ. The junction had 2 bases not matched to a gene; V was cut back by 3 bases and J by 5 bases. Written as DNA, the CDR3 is TGCGCCAGCAGCTCGGGACTAGCGGGAGGGAACAATGAGCAGTTCTTC. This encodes CASSSGLAGGNNEQFF.

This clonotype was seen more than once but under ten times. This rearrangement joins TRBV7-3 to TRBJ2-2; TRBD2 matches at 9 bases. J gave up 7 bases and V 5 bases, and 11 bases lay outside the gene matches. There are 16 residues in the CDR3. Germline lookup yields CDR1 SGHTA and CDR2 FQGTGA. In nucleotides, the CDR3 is TGTGCCAGCAGCGGGGGCCGCGGGAGGGATGGCGGGGAGCTGTTTTTT. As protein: CASSGGRGRDGGELFF.

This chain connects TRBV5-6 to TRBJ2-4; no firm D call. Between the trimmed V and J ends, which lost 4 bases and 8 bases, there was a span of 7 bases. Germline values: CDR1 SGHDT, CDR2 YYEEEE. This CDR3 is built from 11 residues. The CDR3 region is CASSLGDIQYF. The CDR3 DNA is TGTGCCAGCAGCCTTGGGGACATTCAGTACTTC. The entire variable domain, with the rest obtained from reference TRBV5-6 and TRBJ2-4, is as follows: DAGVTQSPTHLIKTRGQQVTLRCSPKSGHDTVSWYQQALGQGPQFIFQYYEEEERQRGNFPDRFSGHQFPNYSSELNVNALLLGDSALYLCASSLGDIQYFGAGTRLSVL.

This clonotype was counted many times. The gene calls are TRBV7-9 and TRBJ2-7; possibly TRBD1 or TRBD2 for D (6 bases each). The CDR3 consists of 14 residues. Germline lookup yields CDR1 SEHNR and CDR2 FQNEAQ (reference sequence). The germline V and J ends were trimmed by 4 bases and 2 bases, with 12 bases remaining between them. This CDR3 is CASSSNGGPYEQYF. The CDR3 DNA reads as TGTGCCAGCAGCTCGAACGGGGGCCCCTACGAGCAGTACTTC.

The CDR3 nucleotides read TGCAGCGTTGAGGGTCACACAGATACGCAGTATTTT. The encoded protein is CSVEGHTDTQYF. This chain links TRBV29-1 with TRBJ2-3, with unresolved D. The CDR3 sequence is 12 residues long. Trimming stripped 3 bases from V and 2 bases from J, with 6 bases between. In germline, CDR1 is SQVTM, CDR2 ANQGSEA.

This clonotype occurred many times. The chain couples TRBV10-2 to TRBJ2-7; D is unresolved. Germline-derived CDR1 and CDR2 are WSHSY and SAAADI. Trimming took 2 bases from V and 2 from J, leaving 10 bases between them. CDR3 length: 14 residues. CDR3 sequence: CASSEGSGPYEQYF. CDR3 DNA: TGCGCCAGCAGTGAGGGAAGTGGACCCTACGAGCAGTACTTC.

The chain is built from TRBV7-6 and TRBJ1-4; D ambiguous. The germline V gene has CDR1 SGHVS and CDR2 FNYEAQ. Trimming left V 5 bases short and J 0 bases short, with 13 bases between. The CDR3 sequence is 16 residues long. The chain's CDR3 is CASSTRIPATNEKLFF. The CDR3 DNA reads TGTGCCAGCAGCACCCGCATCCCAGCAACTAATGAAAAACTGTTTTTT.

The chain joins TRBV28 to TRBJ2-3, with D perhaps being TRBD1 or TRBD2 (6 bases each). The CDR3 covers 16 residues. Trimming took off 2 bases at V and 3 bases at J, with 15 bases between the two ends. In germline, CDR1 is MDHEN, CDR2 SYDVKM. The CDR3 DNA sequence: TGTGCCAGCAGTTTACCCCTAGGGGGGCGGACAGATACGCAGTATTTT. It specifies CASSLPLGGRTDTQYF.

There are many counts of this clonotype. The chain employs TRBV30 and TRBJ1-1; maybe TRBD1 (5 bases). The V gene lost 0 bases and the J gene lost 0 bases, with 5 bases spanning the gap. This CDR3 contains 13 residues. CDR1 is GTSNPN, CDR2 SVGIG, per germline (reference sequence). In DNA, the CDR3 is TGTGCCTGGAGTGTAGGGGTGAACACTGAAGCTTTCTTT. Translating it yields CAWSVGVNTEAFF.

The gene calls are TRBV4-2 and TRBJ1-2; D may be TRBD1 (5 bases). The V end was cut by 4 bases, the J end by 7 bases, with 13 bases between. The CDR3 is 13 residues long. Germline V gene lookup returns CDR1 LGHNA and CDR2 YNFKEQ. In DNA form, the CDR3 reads TGTGCCAGCAGCCTGGCTCAGGGAGGTGGCTACACCTTC. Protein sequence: CASSLAQGGGYTF.

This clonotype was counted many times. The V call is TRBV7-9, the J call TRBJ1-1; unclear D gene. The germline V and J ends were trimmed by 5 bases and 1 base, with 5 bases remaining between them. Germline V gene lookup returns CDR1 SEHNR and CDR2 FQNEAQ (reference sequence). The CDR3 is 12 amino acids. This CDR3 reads CASSPENTEAFF. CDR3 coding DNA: TGTGCCAGCAGCCCCGAGAACACTGAAGCTTTCTTT.